A selection of T cell receptor beta chains follows, all from one sample in a study of OX40 agonist ivuxolimab in advanced cancers. Clones were sequenced by immunoSEQ multiplex PCR, and TCRdb holds only the in-frame ones, with some missing. The repertoire holds approximately 91,000 clones, around 86% seen once, with more than 0.25% in the top ten. The sample was CD4+ or CD8+ T cells sorted from blood, taken in a trial of the OX40 agonist ivuxolimab. All receptors come from an adult with an advanced solid tumor such as melanoma, head and neck, liver or kidney cancer. Both conserved end residues are trimmed from each CDR3. Fields, in order: CDR3 protein, V gene, CDR3 length, J gene, D gene. A D gene is named only where the DNA matches it firmly.

CDR3: ASSQERGGTNTGELF
V: TRBV4-1
length: 15
J: TRBJ2-2
D: -

CDR3: ASREAGGGNTEAF
V: TRBV5-1
length: 13
J: TRBJ1-1
D: -

CDR3: ASSVGASSTEAF
V: TRBV9
length: 12
J: TRBJ1-1
D: -

CDR3: AWSVEGNTEAF
V: TRBV30
length: 11
J: TRBJ1-1
D: -

CDR3: ASSFSETAFGGELF
V: TRBV5-4
length: 14
J: TRBJ2-2
D: -

CDR3: AISGLQEETQY
V: TRBV10-3
length: 11
J: TRBJ2-5
D: -

CDR3: ASSQEIGSASGANVLT
V: TRBV4-2
length: 16
J: TRBJ2-6
D: -

CDR3: ASSQGLAGGRSYNEQF
V: TRBV5-4
length: 16
J: TRBJ2-1
D: TRBD2

CDR3: AWSRQGNEQF
V: TRBV30
length: 10
J: TRBJ2-1
D: -

CDR3: ASRKDRGIAGELF
V: TRBV7-3
length: 13
J: TRBJ2-2
D: TRBD1

CDR3: ASRSGTGYYGYT
V: TRBV6-5
length: 12
J: TRBJ1-2
D: TRBD1

CDR3: ASSLAPWGLAGENTGELF
V: TRBV11-3
length: 18
J: TRBJ2-2
D: TRBD2

CDR3: ASSLSGTGSYEQY
V: TRBV7-6
length: 13
J: TRBJ2-7
D: TRBD1

CDR3: ASSLGQGSTEAF
V: TRBV5-1
length: 12
J: TRBJ1-1
D: TRBD1

CDR3: AWSVFSGNTIY
V: TRBV30
length: 11
J: TRBJ1-3
D: -

CDR3: AWSSPWGRNTGELF
V: TRBV30
length: 14
J: TRBJ2-2
D: -

CDR3: ASSAGTGGLYEQY
V: TRBV9
length: 13
J: TRBJ2-7
D: TRBD1

CDR3: ASSFRSGFAGANVLT
V: TRBV27
length: 15
J: TRBJ2-6
D: -

CDR3: ASSLVGTGTRAGTSPLH
V: TRBV7-2
length: 17
J: TRBJ1-6
D: TRBD1

CDR3: ASSLGDSWSTDTQY
V: TRBV11-2
length: 14
J: TRBJ2-3
D: -

CDR3: ASSLGEGRRTGELF
V: TRBV5-5
length: 14
J: TRBJ2-2
D: TRBD2

CDR3: ASSFIGNTEAF
V: TRBV19
length: 11
J: TRBJ1-1
D: -

CDR3: AWSENRGYEQY
V: TRBV30
length: 11
J: TRBJ2-7
D: TRBD1

CDR3: ASSQGRGSYGYT
V: TRBV4-3
length: 12
J: TRBJ1-2
D: -

CDR3: ASSLRASSYEQY
V: TRBV7-2
length: 12
J: TRBJ2-7
D: -

CDR3: ASSVRISSGSGEQF
V: TRBV10-1
length: 14
J: TRBJ2-1
D: -

CDR3: ASSRGVEPQH
V: TRBV9
length: 10
J: TRBJ1-5
D: -

CDR3: ASTNRDQPQH
V: TRBV2
length: 10
J: TRBJ1-5
D: -

CDR3: ASSFLSRGSYEQY
V: TRBV27
length: 13
J: TRBJ2-7
D: -

CDR3: ASSLVPDQPQH
V: TRBV5-1
length: 11
J: TRBJ1-5
D: -

CDR3: ASSPRSGASTGELF
V: TRBV9
length: 14
J: TRBJ2-2
D: -

CDR3: ASSQDPDFGELF
V: TRBV4-1
length: 12
J: TRBJ2-2
D: -

CDR3: ASRGAGSGDNEQF
V: TRBV6-6
length: 13
J: TRBJ2-1
D: TRBD2

CDR3: AVCRKTSAYNEQF
V: TRBV30
length: 13
J: TRBJ2-1
D: -

CDR3: ASSPDVRREKLF
V: TRBV14
length: 12
J: TRBJ1-4
D: -

CDR3: ARSLGVAGGSNDEQY
V: TRBV7-5
length: 15
J: TRBJ2-7
D: -

CDR3: SVGQGGMNTEAF
V: TRBV29-1
length: 12
J: TRBJ1-1
D: TRBD1

CDR3: SVKGRSQSTDTQY
V: TRBV29-1
length: 13
J: TRBJ2-3
D: -

CDR3: ASSLRQVSTKNIQY
V: TRBV11-3
length: 14
J: TRBJ2-4
D: -

CDR3: AWSVGGGQFYGYT
V: TRBV30
length: 13
J: TRBJ1-2
D: -